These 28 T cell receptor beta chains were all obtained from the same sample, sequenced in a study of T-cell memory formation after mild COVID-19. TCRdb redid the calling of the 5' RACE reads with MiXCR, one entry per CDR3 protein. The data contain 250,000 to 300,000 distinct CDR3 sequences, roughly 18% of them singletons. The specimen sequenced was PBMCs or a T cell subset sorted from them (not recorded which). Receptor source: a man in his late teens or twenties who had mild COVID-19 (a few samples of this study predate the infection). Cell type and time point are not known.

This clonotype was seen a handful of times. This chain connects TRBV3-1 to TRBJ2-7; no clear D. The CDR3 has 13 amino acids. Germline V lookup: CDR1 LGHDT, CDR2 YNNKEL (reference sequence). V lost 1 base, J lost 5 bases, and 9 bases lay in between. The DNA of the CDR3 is TGTGCCAGCAGCCAAGGGGTTCGGAACGAGCAGTACGTC. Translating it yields CASSQGVRNEQYV.

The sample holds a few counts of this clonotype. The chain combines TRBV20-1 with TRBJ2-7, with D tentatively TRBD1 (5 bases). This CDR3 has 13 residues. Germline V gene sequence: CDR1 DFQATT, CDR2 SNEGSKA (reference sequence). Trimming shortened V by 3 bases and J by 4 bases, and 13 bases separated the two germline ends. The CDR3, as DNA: TGCAGTGCTAGCCCCAGGGTTGGGTACGAGCAGTACTTC. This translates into CSASPRVGYEQYF.

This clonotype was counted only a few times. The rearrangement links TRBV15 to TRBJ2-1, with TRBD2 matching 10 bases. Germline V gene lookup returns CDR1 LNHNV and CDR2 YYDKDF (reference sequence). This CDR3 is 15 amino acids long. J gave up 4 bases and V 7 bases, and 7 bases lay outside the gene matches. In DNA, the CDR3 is TGTGCCACCACTACCGGGACTAGCGAGTACAATGAGCAGTTCTTC. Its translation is CATTTGTSEYNEQFF.

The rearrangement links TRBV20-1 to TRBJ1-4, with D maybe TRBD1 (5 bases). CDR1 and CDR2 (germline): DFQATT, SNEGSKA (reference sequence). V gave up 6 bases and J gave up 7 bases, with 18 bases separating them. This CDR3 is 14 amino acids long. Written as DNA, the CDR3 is TGCAGTGCACCACGGTCCCGGGGGGGTGAAAAACTGTTTTTT. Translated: CSAPRSRGGEKLFF.

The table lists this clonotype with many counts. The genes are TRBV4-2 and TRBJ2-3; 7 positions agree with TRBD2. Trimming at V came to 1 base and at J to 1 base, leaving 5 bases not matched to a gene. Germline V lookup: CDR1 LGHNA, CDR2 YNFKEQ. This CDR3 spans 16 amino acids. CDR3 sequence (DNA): TGTGCCAGCAGCCAAGTTGGGGGGGACCGCACAGATACGCAGTATTTT. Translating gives CASSQVGGDRTDTQYF.

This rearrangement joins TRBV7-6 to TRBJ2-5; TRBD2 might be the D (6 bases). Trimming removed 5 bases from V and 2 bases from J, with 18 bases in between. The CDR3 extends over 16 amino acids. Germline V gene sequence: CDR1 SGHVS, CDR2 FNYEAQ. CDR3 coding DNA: TGTGCCAGCAGCCCGGGCCATAGCGGCCTACAAGAGACCCAGTACTTC. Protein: CASSPGHSGLQETQYF.

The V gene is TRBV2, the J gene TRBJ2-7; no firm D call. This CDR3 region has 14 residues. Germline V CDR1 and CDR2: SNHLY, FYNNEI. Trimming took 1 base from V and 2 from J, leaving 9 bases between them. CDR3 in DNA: TGTGCCAGCAGTGAAGGTGCAGGAGCCTACGAGCAGTACGTC. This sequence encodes CASSEGAGAYEQYV.

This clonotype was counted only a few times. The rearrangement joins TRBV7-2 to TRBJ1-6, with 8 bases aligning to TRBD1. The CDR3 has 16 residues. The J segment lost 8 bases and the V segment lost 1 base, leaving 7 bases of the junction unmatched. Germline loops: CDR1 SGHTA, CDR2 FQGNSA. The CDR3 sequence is CASSLDRDRSDSPLHF. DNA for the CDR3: TGTGCCAGCAGCTTAGACCGGGACAGGAGCGATTCACCCCTCCACTTT.

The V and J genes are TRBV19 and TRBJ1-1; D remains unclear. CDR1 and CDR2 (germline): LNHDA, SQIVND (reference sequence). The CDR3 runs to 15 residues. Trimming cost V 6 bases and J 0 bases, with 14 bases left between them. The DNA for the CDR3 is TGTGCCAGTAGCCCACTACAGAGAATGAACACTGAAGCTTTCTTT. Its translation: CASSPLQRMNTEAFF.

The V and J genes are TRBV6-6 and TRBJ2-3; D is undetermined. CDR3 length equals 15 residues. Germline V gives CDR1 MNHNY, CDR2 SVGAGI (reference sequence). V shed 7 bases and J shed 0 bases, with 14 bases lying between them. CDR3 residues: CASTFSRASTDTQYF. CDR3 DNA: TGTGCCAGCACCTTTTCTCGGGCAAGCACAGATACGCAGTATTTT.

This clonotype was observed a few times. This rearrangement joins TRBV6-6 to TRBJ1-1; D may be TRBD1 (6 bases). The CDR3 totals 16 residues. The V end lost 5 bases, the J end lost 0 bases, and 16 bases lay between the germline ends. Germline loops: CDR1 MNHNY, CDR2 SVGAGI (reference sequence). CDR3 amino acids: CASSPLDRPLNTEAFF. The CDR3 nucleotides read TGTGCCAGCAGTCCCCTGGACAGACCATTGAACACTGAAGCTTTCTTT.

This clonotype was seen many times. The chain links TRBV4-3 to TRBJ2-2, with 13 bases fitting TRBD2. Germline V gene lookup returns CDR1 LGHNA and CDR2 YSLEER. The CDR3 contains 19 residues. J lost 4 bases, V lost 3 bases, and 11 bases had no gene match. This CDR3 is CASSHITGLAGIITGELFF. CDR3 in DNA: TGCGCCAGCAGCCACATCACGGGACTAGCGGGGATTATCACCGGGGAGCTGTTTTTT.

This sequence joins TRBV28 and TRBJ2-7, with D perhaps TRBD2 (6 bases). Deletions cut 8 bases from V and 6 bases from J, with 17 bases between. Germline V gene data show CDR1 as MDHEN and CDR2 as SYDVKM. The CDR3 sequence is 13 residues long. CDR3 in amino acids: CASGAGTPLEQYV. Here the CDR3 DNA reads TGTGCCAGCGGGGCGGGGACCCCTCTCGAGCAGTACGTC.

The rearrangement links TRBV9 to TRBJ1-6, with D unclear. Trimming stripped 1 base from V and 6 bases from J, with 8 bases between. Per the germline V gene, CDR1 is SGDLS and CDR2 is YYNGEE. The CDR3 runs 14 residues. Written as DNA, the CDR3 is TGTGCCAGCAGCGTACTACAGTTTAATTCACCCCTCCACTTT. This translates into CASSVLQFNSPLHF.

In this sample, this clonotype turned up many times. CDR3 nucleotide sequence: TGCGCCAGCAGCGGGACTAGCGGTCCCGGGGAGCTGTTTTTT. This gives the protein CASSGTSGPGELFF. This chain uses TRBV5-1 with TRBJ2-2; 11 positions agree with TRBD2. The germline gives CDR1 SGHRS, CDR2 YFSETQ. V dropped 4 bases and J dropped 6; count of bases not matched to a gene: 2. The CDR3 extends over 14 amino acids.

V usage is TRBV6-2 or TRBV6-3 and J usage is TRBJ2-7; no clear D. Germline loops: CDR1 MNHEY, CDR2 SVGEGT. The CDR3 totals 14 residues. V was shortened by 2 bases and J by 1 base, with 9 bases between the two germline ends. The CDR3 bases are TGTGCCAGCAGTTACGCGGAGTTTTCCTACGAGCAGTACGTC. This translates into CASSYAEFSYEQYV.

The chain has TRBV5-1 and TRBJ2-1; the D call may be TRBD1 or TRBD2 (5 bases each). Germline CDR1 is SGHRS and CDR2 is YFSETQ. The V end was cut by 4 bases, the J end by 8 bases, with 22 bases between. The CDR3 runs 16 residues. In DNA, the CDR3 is TGCGCCAGCAGCCCTTTTCCGGGGTCAGGGATGGATGAGCAGTTCTTC. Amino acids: CASSPFPGSGMDEQFF.

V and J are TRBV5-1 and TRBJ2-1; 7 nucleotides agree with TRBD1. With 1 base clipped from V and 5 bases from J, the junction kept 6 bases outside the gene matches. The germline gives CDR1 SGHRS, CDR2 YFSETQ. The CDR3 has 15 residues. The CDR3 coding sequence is TGCGCCAGCAGCTTGACGGGACAGCCTAACAATGAGCAGTTCTTC. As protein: CASSLTGQPNNEQFF.

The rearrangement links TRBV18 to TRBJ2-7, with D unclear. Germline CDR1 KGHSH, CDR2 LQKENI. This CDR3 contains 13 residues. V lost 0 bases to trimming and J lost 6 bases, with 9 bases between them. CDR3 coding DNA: TGTGCCAGCTCACCACCCCTATTCTCCGAGCAGTACTTC. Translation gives CASSPPLFSEQYF.

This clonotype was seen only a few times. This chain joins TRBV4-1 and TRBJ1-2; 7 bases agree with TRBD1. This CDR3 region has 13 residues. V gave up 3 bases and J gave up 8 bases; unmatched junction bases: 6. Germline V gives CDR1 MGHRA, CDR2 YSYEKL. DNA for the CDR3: TGCGCCAGCAGCCAGACAGGGACGGGAGGCTACACCTTC. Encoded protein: CASSQTGTGGYTF.

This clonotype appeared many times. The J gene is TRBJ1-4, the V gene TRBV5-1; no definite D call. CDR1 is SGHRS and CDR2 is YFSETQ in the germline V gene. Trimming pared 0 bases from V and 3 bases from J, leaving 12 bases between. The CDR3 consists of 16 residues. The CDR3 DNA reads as TGCGCCAGCAGCTTGGCCCCCTTAGGGTCTAATGAAAAACTGTTTTTT. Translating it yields CASSLAPLGSNEKLFF.

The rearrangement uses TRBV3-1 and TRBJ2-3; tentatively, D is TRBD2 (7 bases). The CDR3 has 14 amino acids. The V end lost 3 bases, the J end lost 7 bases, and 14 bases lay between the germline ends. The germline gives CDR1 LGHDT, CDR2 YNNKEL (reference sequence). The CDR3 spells CASSHSTGGYTQYF. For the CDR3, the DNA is TGTGCCAGCAGCCATTCGACGGGGGGCTATACGCAGTATTTT.

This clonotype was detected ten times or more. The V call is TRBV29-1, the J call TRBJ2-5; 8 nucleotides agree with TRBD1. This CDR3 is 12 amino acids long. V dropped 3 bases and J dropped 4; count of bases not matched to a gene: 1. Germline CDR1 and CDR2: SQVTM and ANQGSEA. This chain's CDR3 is CSVDGQGETQYF. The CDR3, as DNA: TGCAGCGTTGATGGACAGGGAGAGACCCAGTACTTC. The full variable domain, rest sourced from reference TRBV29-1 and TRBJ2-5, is SAVISQKPSRDICQRGTSLTIQCQVDSQVTMMFWYRQQPGQSLTLIATANQGSEATYESGFVIDKFPISRPNLTFSTLTVSNMSPEDSSIYLCSVDGQGETQYFGPGTRLLVL.

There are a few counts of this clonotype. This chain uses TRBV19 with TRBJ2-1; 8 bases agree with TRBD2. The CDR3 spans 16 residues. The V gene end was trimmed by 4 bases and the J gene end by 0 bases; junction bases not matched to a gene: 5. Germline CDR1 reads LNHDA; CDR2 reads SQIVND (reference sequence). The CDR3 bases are TGTGCCAGTAGTAGGAGCGGGGGTAGCTCCTACAATGAGCAGTTCTTC. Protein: CASSRSGGSSYNEQFF.

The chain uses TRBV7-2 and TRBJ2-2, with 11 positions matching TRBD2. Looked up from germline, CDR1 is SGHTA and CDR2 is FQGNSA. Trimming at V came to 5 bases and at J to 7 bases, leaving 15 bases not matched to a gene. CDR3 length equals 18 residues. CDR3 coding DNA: TGTGCCAGCAGCCTCCGCGATTTAGCGGGGGGGCTAATCGGGGAGCTGTTTTTT. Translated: CASSLRDLAGGLIGELFF.

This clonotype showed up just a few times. Here the CDR3 DNA reads TGTGCCAGCAGCGCGACTAGCGGGGCCTCTGGGGCCAACGTCCTGACTTTC. Translated, it gives CASSATSGASGANVLTF. The gene calls are TRBV7-3 and TRBJ2-6; 11 bases line up with TRBD2. Germline V gene sequence: CDR1 SGHTA, CDR2 FQGTGA. With 5 bases clipped from V and 0 bases from J, the junction kept 3 bases outside the gene matches. The CDR3 is made up of 17 amino acids.

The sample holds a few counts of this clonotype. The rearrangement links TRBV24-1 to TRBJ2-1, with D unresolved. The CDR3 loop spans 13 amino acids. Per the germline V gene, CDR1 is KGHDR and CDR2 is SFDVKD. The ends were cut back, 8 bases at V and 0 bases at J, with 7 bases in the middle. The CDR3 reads CATTTSSYNEQFF. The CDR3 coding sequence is TGTGCCACCACCACGAGCTCCTACAATGAGCAGTTCTTC.

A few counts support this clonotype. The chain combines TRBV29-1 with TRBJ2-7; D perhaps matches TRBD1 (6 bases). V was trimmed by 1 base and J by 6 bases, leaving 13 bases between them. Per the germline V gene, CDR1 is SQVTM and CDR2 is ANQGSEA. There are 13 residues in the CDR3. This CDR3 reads CSVEGAGDREQYF. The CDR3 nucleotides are TGCAGCGTTGAAGGGGCAGGGGATCGCGAGCAGTACTTC.